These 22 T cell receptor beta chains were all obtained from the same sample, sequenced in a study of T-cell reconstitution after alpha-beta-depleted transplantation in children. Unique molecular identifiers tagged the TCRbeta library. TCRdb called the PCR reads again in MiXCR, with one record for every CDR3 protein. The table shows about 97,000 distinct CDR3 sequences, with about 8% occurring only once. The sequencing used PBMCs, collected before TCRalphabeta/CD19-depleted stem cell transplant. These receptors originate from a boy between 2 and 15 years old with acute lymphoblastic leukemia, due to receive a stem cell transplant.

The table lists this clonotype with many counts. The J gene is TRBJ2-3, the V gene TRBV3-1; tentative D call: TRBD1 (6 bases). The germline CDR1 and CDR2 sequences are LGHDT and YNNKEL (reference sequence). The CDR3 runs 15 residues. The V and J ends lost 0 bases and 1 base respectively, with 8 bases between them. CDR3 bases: TGTGCCAGCAGCCAAGAGGGGGCGGGCACAGATACGCAGTATTTT. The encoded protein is CASSQEGAGTDTQYF.

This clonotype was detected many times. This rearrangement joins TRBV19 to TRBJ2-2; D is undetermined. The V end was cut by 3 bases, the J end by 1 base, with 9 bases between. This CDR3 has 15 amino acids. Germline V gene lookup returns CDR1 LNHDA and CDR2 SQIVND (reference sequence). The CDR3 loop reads CASSITGENTGELFF. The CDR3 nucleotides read TGTGCCAGTAGTATCACTGGGGAGAACACCGGGGAGCTGTTTTTT.

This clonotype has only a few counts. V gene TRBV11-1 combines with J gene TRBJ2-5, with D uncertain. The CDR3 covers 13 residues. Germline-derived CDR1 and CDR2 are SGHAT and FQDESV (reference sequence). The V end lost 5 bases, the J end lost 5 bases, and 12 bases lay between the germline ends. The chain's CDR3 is CASSPQGVETQYF. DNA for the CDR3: TGTGCCAGCAGCCCCCAAGGAGTGGAGACCCAGTACTTC.

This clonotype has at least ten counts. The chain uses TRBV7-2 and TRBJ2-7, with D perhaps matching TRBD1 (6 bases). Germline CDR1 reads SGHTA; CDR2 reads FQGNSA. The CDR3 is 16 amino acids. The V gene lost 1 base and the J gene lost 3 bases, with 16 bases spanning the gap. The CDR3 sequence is CASSLVVGADGYEQYF. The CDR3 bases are TGTGCCAGCAGCTTAGTCGTGGGGGCGGACGGCTACGAGCAGTACTTC.

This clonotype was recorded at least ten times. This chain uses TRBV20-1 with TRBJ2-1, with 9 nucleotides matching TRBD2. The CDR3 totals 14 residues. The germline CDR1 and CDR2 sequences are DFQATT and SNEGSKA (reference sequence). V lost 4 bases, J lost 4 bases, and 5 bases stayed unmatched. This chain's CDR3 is CSATAGGVYNEQFF. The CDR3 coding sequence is TGCAGTGCTACCGCGGGGGGGGTATACAATGAGCAGTTCTTC.

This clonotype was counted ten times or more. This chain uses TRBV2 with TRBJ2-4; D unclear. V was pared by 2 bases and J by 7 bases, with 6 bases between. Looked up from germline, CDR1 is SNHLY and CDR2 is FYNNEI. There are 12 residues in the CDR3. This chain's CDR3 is CASSELRNIQYF. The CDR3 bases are TGTGCCAGCAGTGAATTAAGGAACATTCAGTACTTC.

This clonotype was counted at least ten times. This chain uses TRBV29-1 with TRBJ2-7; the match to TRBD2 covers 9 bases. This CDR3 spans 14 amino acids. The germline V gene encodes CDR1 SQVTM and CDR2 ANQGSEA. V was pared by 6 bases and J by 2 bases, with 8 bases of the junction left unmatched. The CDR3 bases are TGCAGCGTAGCTACTAGCGGGTCTACCTACGAGCAGTACTTC. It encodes CSVATSGSTYEQYF.

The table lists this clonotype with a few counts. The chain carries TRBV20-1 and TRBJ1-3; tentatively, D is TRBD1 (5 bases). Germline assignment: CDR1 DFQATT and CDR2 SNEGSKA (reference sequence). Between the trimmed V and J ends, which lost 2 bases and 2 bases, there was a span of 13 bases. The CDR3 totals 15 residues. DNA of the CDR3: TGCAGTGCTAGAAGGGGTGGGGCGGCTGGAAACACCATATATTTT. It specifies CSARRGGAAGNTIYF.

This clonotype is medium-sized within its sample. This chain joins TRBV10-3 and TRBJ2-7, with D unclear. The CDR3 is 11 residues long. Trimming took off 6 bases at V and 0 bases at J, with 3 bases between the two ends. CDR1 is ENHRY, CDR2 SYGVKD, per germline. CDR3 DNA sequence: TGTGCCATCAGGAACTCCTACGAGCAGTACTTC. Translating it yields CAIRNSYEQYF.

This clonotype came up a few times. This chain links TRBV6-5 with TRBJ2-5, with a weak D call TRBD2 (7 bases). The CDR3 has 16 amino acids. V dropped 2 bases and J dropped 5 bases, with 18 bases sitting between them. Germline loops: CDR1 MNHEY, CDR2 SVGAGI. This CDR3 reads CASSYRARGPEETQYF. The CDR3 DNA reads TGTGCCAGCAGTTACCGGGCGCGGGGGCCCGAGGAGACCCAGTACTTC.

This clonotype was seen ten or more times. The CDR3 coding sequence is TGCGCCAGCAGGATTGGGGCTAGCGGGGGGGCCCAAGAGACCCAGTACTTC. Translating gives CASRIGASGGAQETQYF. This chain uses TRBV5-1 with TRBJ2-5; 12 positions match TRBD2. Germline CDR1 is SGHRS and CDR2 is YFSETQ. CDR3 length equals 17 residues. With 5 bases clipped from V and 1 base from J, the junction kept 9 bases outside the gene matches.

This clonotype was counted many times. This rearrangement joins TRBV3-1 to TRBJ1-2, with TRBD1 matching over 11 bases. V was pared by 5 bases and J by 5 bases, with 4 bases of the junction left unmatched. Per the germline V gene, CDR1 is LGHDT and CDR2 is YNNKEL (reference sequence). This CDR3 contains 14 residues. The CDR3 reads CASSLGTGGYGYTF. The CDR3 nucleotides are TGTGCCAGCAGCTTAGGGACAGGGGGGTATGGCTACACCTTC.

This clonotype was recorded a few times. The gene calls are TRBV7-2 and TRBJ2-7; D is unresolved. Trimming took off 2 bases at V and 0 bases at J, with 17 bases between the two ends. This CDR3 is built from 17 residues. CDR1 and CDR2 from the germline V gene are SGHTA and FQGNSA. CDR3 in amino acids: CASSLSRIRSGSYEQYF. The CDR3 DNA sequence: TGTGCCAGCAGCTTATCCCGAATCCGGTCGGGCTCCTACGAGCAGTACTTC.

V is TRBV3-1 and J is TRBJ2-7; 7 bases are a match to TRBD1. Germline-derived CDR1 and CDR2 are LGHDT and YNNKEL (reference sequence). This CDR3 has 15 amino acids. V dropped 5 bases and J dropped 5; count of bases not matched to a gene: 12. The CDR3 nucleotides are TGTGCCAGCAGCTTACCGGACAGGCTTGTGGACGAGCAGTACTTC. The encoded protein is CASSLPDRLVDEQYF.

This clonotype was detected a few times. Written as DNA, the CDR3 is TGCGCCAGCAGCTACGACAGGGGACTAACCTACAATGAGCAGTTCTTC. It encodes CASSYDRGLTYNEQFF. The chain carries TRBV5-1 and TRBJ2-1, with a possible D match to TRBD1 (8 bases). Germline V gene data show CDR1 as SGHRS and CDR2 as YFSETQ. CDR3 length: 16 amino acids. Trimming removed 3 bases at V and 2 bases at J, with 15 bases between.

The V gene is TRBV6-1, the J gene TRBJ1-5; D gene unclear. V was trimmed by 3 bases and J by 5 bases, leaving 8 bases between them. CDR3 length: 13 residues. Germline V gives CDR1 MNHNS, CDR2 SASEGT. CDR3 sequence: CASSDRTHQPQHF. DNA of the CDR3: TGTGCCAGCAGTGATAGAACCCATCAGCCCCAGCATTTT.

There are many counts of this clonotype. CDR3 sequence: CASSLVGRQETQYF. The CDR3 DNA is TGTGCCAGCAGCTTAGTCGGGCGACAAGAGACCCAGTACTTC. This chain joins TRBV7-9 and TRBJ2-5; the D is unclear. The V end lost 1 base, the J end lost 2 bases, and 8 bases lay between the germline ends. The CDR3 has 14 amino acids. The germline gives CDR1 SEHNR, CDR2 FQNEAQ (reference sequence).

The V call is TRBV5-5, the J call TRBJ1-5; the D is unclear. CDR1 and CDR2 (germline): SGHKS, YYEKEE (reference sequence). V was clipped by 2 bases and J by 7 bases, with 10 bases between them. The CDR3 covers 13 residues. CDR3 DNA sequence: TGTGCCAGCAGCTTAACAGCAGCCCAGCCCCAGCATTTT. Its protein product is CASSLTAAQPQHF.

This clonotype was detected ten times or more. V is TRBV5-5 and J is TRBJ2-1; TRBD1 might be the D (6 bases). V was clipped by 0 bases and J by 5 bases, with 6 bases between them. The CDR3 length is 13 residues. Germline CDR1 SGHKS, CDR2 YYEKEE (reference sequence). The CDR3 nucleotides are TGTGCCAGCAGCTTGGACAGGGACAATGAGCAGTTCTTC. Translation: CASSLDRDNEQFF.

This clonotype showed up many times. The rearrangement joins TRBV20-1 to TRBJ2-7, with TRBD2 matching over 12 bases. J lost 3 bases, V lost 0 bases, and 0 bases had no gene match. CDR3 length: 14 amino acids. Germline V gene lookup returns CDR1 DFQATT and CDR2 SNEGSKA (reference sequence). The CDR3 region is CSARETSGGYEQYF. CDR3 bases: TGCAGTGCTAGAGAGACTAGCGGGGGCTACGAGCAGTACTTC.

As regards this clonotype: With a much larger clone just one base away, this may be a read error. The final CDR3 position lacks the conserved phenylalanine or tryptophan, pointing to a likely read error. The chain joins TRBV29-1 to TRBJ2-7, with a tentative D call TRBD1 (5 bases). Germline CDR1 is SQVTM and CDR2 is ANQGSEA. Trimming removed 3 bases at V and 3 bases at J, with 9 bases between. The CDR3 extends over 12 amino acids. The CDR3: CSVDGQGYEQYS. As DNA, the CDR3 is TGCAGCGTTGACGGTCAGGGCTACGAGCAGTACTCC.

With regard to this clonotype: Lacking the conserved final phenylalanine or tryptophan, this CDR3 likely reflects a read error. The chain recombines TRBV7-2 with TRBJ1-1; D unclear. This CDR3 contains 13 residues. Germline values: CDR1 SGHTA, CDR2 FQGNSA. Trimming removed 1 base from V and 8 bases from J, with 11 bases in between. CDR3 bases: TGTGCCAGCAGCTTAGAGTTGCGGCCCGAAGCTTTCGTT. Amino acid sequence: CASSLELRPEAFV.